This entry lists 3 T cell receptor beta chains sequenced from one sample in a study of cytomegalovirus exposure and HLA in healthy donors. Both 60 Vbeta primers and 13 Jbeta primers went into the PCR. TCRdb keeps only in-frame clones here, not all; method: immunoSEQ multiplex PCR. The sample has 100,000 to 150,000 clones, 81% seen once. The sample was PBMCs. Receptors were obtained from a young woman in good health and CMV-seronegative.

Concerning this clone: The junction and the germline gene differ at one end; a read error may be behind it. The rearrangement joins TRBV7-9 to TRBJ2-7, with TRBD2 matching over 10 bases. This CDR3 has 17 residues. Germline V gives CDR1 SEHNR, CDR2 FQNEAQ (reference sequence). CDR3 DNA: TGTTCCAGCAGCTTAAGCCTTCAGCGGGAGGGCCTCCACGAGCAGTACTTC. Translation: CSSSLSLQREGLHEQYF.

This chain links TRBV10-1 with TRBJ2-3, with 8 bases that match TRBD1. The V gene's germline CDR1 is WNHNN and CDR2 SYGVQD (reference sequence). The CDR3 is made up of 14 amino acids. V lost 4 bases and J lost 5; bases outside the gene matches: 5. The CDR3 DNA reads as TGCGCCAGCAGTGTTTCCAGGGGGCAAGATACGCAGTATTTT. Its translation is CASSVSRGQDTQYF.

The genes are TRBV13 and TRBJ2-3, with 9 bases aligning to TRBD1. With 5 bases clipped from V and 1 base from J, the junction kept 10 bases outside the gene matches. Germline lookup yields CDR1 PRHDT and CDR2 FYEKMQ (reference sequence). The CDR3 runs to 17 residues. CDR3 sequence: CASSARTGVRGTDTQYF. In DNA form, the CDR3 reads TGTGCCAGCAGCGCGCGGACAGGGGTGCGGGGCACAGATACGCAGTATTTT.